This TCR beta chain was observed in a study of T cell changes during pregnancy in multiple sclerosis. The CDR3 has 15 residues. CDR1 is LNHDA and CDR2 is SQIVND in the germline V gene (reference sequence). V lost 3 bases to trimming and J lost 8 bases, with 18 bases between them. Profiling relied on immunoSEQ multiplex PCR, and the TCRdb table lists in-frame clones only, not all of them. The sample carries 55,000 to 70,000 clones, just over 90% recorded once. The J gene is TRBJ2-3, the V gene TRBV19, with a possible D match to TRBD1 (6 bases). Sequencing was performed on peripheral blood, taken in the first trimester of pregnancy. The TCR comes from a female donor in good health, enrolled as a control in a pregnancy study. CDR3 DNA: TGTGCCAGTAGTATCGAGGACAGCGTCAGGGGTACGCAGTATTTT. Translating it yields CASSIEDSVRGTQYF.